A selection of T cell receptor beta chains follows, all from one sample in a study of blood T cell repertoires in COVID-19. Sequencing was performed with immunoSEQ multiplex PCR; in TCRdb, only in-frame clones are kept and a portion is missing. The repertoire has about 230,000 clones, roughly 88% of them found once; the top ten carry 27%. What was sequenced was peripheral blood. Receptors were obtained from a man aged 35-49 years with acute or convalescent COVID-19. Both conserved end residues are part of each CDR3. A D gene is named only where the DNA matches it firmly.

V gene: TRBV27
D gene: .
CDR3 protein: CASSTGGRSPLHF

V gene: TRBV6-6
D gene: .
CDR3 protein: CASSMTGYGYEQYF

V gene: TRBV15
D gene: .
CDR3 protein: CATSRDSTPRPGNTIYF

V gene: TRBV6-5
D gene: .
CDR3 protein: CASKQDSNYGYTF

V gene: TRBV20-1
D gene: .
CDR3 protein: CSARTVNEQFF

V gene: TRBV12-3/TRBV12-4
D gene: .
CDR3 protein: CASSLPGTIYF

V gene: TRBV4-1
D gene: .
CDR3 protein: CASSQVLTGPRGYTF

V gene: TRBV5-1
D gene: .
CDR3 protein: CASSPGPSNTEAFF

V gene: TRBV6-2/TRBV6-3
D gene: .
CDR3 protein: CASSPNRQETQYF

V gene: TRBV27
D gene: TRBD1
CDR3 protein: CASSLLGTGESGEKLFF

V gene: TRBV7-9
D gene: .
CDR3 protein: CASSFLPISTDTQYF

V gene: TRBV6-6
D gene: TRBD1
CDR3 protein: CASRGQGYGYTF

V gene: TRBV7-9
D gene: TRBD1
CDR3 protein: CASSPTQGAGTEAFF

V gene: TRBV29-1
D gene: TRBD2
CDR3 protein: CSVQPAGLAGEFQFF

V gene: TRBV20-1
D gene: .
CDR3 protein: CSASLSGIGGYTF

V gene: TRBV12-5
D gene: TRBD2
CDR3 protein: CASGALPGLAGDTQYF

V gene: TRBV11-3
D gene: .
CDR3 protein: CASSARVTDTQYF

V gene: TRBV7-2
D gene: .
CDR3 protein: CASSLVGNGNQPQHF

V gene: TRBV4-1
D gene: TRBD1
CDR3 protein: CASSQVATGKGTEAFF

V gene: TRBV5-5
D gene: TRBD2
CDR3 protein: CASSLNVAGGPADTQYF

V gene: TRBV6-5
D gene: .
CDR3 protein: CASGPGTLMNTEAFF

V gene: TRBV6-1
D gene: .
CDR3 protein: CASSENFLEQFF

V gene: TRBV15
D gene: .
CDR3 protein: CATSREGGDILSGNTIYF

V gene: TRBV19
D gene: .
CDR3 protein: CASSTRTRTSTDTQYF

V gene: TRBV6-1
D gene: .
CDR3 protein: CASSEEMTWSSYEQYF

V gene: TRBV29-1
D gene: TRBD2
CDR3 protein: CSVAKGLSGDEQYF

V gene: TRBV6-5
D gene: .
CDR3 protein: CASSYSPGYTGGYTF

V gene: TRBV7-8
D gene: TRBD1
CDR3 protein: CASSFGQGGEQFF

V gene: TRBV12-3/TRBV12-4
D gene: .
CDR3 protein: CASSSGKQDGYTF

V gene: TRBV11-2
D gene: .
CDR3 protein: CASSLEGSYTNTEAFF

V gene: TRBV7-8
D gene: TRBD2
CDR3 protein: CASSFIGGRAVYEQYF

V gene: TRBV15
D gene: TRBD2
CDR3 protein: CATSRVSGGYNEQFF

V gene: TRBV21-1
D gene: .
CDR3 protein: CASGPVVPGQGKYTGELFF

V gene: TRBV7-8
D gene: .
CDR3 protein: CASSLAVADNEQFF

V gene: TRBV6-5
D gene: .
CDR3 protein: CASSPRGLETQYF

V gene: TRBV9
D gene: TRBD1
CDR3 protein: CASSAGTGFDYGYTF